This T cell receptor beta chain was profiled in a study of cytomegalovirus exposure and HLA in healthy donors. About the research overall: HLA-typed donors contributed some 85 million unique TCRs, which were held in an early data release.

Study results and caveats: In the analysis, some V segments, TRBV6-2 and TRBV6-3 included, were excluded as indistinguishable. Accurate prediction of HLA-A and HLA-B alleles (for most subjects) was reportedly achieved from TCR beta sequences.

Vbeta (60) and Jbeta (13) primers were used in the PCR. The data were produced by immunoSEQ multiplex PCR, yet TCRdb's version contains in-frame clones alone and is incomplete. This repertoire shows roughly 200,000 clones, 65% to 90% found once; its top ten account for approximately 2.4%. In regard to this clone: Its antigen is not known.

V was clipped by 2 bases and J by 2 bases; unmatched bases: 0. This CDR3 spans 15 amino acids. Germline CDR1 and CDR2: KGHSH and LQKENI. The material sequenced was PBMCs. This chain uses TRBV18 with TRBJ1-5, with 10 bases matching TRBD1. This clonotype originated in a woman in her forties or fifties in good health and CMV-seronegative. CDR3 nucleotides: TGTGCCAGCTCACCAGGGACAGGGGGCAATCAGCCCCAGCATTTT. Translating gives CASSPGTGGNQPQHF.